These 27 T cell receptor beta chains originate from one sample sequenced in a study of OX40 agonist ivuxolimab in advanced cancers. The protocol was immunoSEQ multiplex PCR, while the TCRdb copy is restricted to in-frame clones and leaves out a portion. This table holds around 44,000 clones, 65% to 85% found once. The material sequenced was CD4+ or CD8+ T cells sorted from blood, taken in a trial of the OX40 agonist ivuxolimab. Every receptor here comes from an adult with an advanced solid tumor such as melanoma, head and neck, liver or kidney cancer.

J is TRBJ2-5 and V is TRBV4-3; D might be TRBD1 or TRBD2, each matching 6 bases. The CDR3 spans 15 residues. Germline assignment: CDR1 LGHNA and CDR2 YSLEER. V was cut by 1 base and J by 5 bases, with 14 bases left in between. CDR3 residues: CASSQGGAGRETQYF. The CDR3 bases are TGCGCCAGCAGCCAAGGGGGGGCAGGGCGTGAGACCCAGTACTTC.

The rearrangement uses TRBV5-1 and TRBJ1-3, with TRBD1 identical over 7 bases. Germline V gene data show CDR1 as SGHRS and CDR2 as YFSETQ. The CDR3 runs to 14 residues. V gave up 3 bases and J gave up 0 bases; unmatched junction bases: 0. The CDR3 is CASSSGGSGNTIYF. The CDR3 DNA is TGCGCCAGCAGCTCAGGGGGCTCTGGAAACACCATATATTTT.

The chain has TRBV30 and TRBJ2-4, with D perhaps matching TRBD2 (5 bases). The CDR3 extends over 16 amino acids. V dropped 2 bases and J dropped 2 bases, with 16 bases sitting between them. Germline V gives CDR1 GTSNPN, CDR2 SVGIG (reference sequence). The CDR3, as DNA: TGTGCCTGGAGTCGTAGTCTCGGGGAATCCAAAAACATTCAGTACTTC. It encodes CAWSRSLGESKNIQYF. The variable domain in full, with the rest retrieved from reference TRBV30 and TRBJ2-4, is SQTIHQWPATLVQPVGSPLSLECTVEGTSNPNLYWYRQAAGRGLQLLFYSVGIGQISSEVPQNLSASRPQDRQFILSSKKLLLSDSGFYLCAWSRSLGESKNIQYFGAGTRLSVL.

The chain employs TRBV5-6 and TRBJ1-5; 9 positions agree with TRBD1. V shed 1 base, J shed 6 bases, and the junction held 8 bases outside the gene matches. The CDR3 is 16 residues long. From germline, CDR1 is SGHDT and CDR2 YYEEEE. The chain's CDR3 is CASSLFRTGASQPQHF. CDR3 in DNA: TGTGCCAGCAGCTTGTTCAGGACAGGGGCATCTCAGCCCCAGCATTTT.

The J gene is TRBJ2-7, the V gene TRBV28, with 10 nucleotides matching TRBD2. CDR1 MDHEN and CDR2 SYDVKM come from the germline V gene. V shed 8 bases, J shed 5 bases, and the junction held 6 bases outside the gene matches. The CDR3 totals 13 residues. The CDR3 here is CASGTSGEDEQYF. CDR3 bases: TGTGCCAGCGGAACTAGCGGGGAAGACGAGCAGTACTTC.

This sequence joins TRBV19 and TRBJ2-3, with 9 bases fitting TRBD2. Germline V gene sequence: CDR1 LNHDA, CDR2 SQIVND (reference sequence). V was clipped by 8 bases and J by 8 bases; unmatched bases: 5. CDR3 length: 12 amino acids. In DNA form, the CDR3 reads TGTGCCAGTGGCCATAGCGGGGGTACGCAGTATTTT. Residues: CASGHSGGTQYF.

This clone has a handful of counts. The CDR3 loop is CASSLASPGNTIYF. In DNA, the CDR3 is TGTGCCAGCAGTTTAGCCTCCCCTGGAAACACCATATATTTT. The genes are TRBV28 and TRBJ1-3; D remains unclear. CDR1 is MDHEN and CDR2 is SYDVKM in the germline V gene. The CDR3 totals 14 residues. The V end lost 2 bases, the J end lost 2 bases, and 7 bases lay between the germline ends.

V usage is TRBV25-1 and J usage is TRBJ2-5; TRBD1 matches at 7 bases. The germline V gene has CDR1 MGHDK and CDR2 SYGVNS. Losses at the gene ends were 6 bases for V and 4 bases for J; bases not matched to a gene: 5. The length of the CDR3 is 13 residues. The chain's CDR3 is CASSTGVGETQYF. In DNA form, the CDR3 reads TGTGCCAGCAGCACAGGGGTAGGAGAGACCCAGTACTTC.

This rearrangement joins TRBV6-1 to TRBJ2-2; D is unclear. Germline CDR1 reads MNHNS; CDR2 reads SASEGT. This CDR3 comprises 11 residues. Trimming shortened V by 4 bases and J by 6 bases, and 3 bases separated the two germline ends. The DNA of the CDR3 is TGTGCCAGCAGTGGGGCCGGGGAGCTGTTTTTT. Protein product: CASSGAGELFF.

The V call is TRBV27, the J call TRBJ2-7, with 9 nucleotides matching TRBD1. The CDR3 spans 13 residues. Per the germline V gene, CDR1 is MNHEY and CDR2 is SMNVEV (reference sequence). The ends lost 6 bases at V and 5 bases at J; junction bases unmatched: 5. The CDR3 reads CASRLQGAHEQYF. The CDR3 nucleotides are TGTGCCAGCAGGCTACAGGGGGCCCACGAGCAGTACTTC.

The chain employs TRBV28 and TRBJ2-5; 9 bases agree with TRBD1. Germline V gene sequence: CDR1 MDHEN, CDR2 SYDVKM. The CDR3 consists of 16 residues. The J segment lost 5 bases and the V segment lost 6 bases, leaving 13 bases of the junction unmatched. Here the CDR3 reads CASRSSPGQGRETQYF. DNA for the CDR3: TGTGCCAGCAGATCTAGCCCGGGACAGGGTAGGGAGACCCAGTACTTC.

The rearrangement joins TRBV19 to TRBJ1-5; weak D call: TRBD1 (5 bases). This CDR3 spans 13 amino acids. The germline V gene has CDR1 LNHDA and CDR2 SQIVND (reference sequence). Trimming stripped 11 bases from V and 7 bases from J, with 18 bases between. CDR3 region: CAGARAGNQPQHF. CDR3 bases: TGTGCCGGGGCCCGGGCGGGGAACCAGCCCCAGCATTTT.

This chain links TRBV27 with TRBJ2-3, with 14 bases identical to TRBD2. CDR3 size: 19 residues. J lost 8 bases, V lost 4 bases, and 17 bases had no gene match. In germline, CDR1 is MNHEY, CDR2 SMNVEV (reference sequence). CDR3 DNA sequence: TGTGCCAGCAGTTCAACAGGGTCTTGGACTAGCGGGAGGAGAGGTACGCAGTATTTT. It codes for CASSSTGSWTSGRRGTQYF.

The V and J genes are TRBV23-1 and TRBJ2-1, with a possible D match to TRBD1 (6 bases). TRBV23-1 is an open reading frame, and its role is uncertain. CDR3 size: 16 residues. V shed 3 bases and J shed 0 bases, with 12 bases lying between them. Here the CDR3 DNA reads TGCGCCAGCAGTCACCACAGGGCATACTCCTACAATGAGCAGTTCTTC. Residues: CASSHHRAYSYNEQFF.

This clone occurred a few times. This sequence joins TRBV7-9 and TRBJ2-5, with D hard to call. This CDR3 spans 11 amino acids. Germline V gene lookup returns CDR1 SEHNR and CDR2 FQNEAQ (reference sequence). The V gene lost 3 bases and the J gene lost 2 bases, with 1 base spanning the gap. The CDR3 bases are TGTGCCAGCAGCTTGCAAGAGACCCAGTACTTC. Translating gives CASSLQETQYF. Drawing the rest from reference TRBV7-9 and TRBJ2-5, the complete variable domain is DTGVSQNPRHKITKRGQNVTFRCDPISEHNRLYWYRQTLGQGPEFLTYFQNEAQLEKSRLLSDRFSAERPKGSFSTLEIQRTEQGDSAMYLCASSLQETQYFGPGTRLLVL.

The chain carries TRBV6-4 and TRBJ1-3; TRBD1 might be the D (5 bases). Germline loops: CDR1 MRHNA, CDR2 SNTAGT. The V gene lost 6 bases and the J gene lost 1 base, with 10 bases spanning the gap. This CDR3 is 14 amino acids long. CDR3 in DNA: TGTGCCAGCAGCCCCACAGGTTCTGGAAACACCATATATTTT. Translation gives CASSPTGSGNTIYF.

This chain links TRBV14 with TRBJ1-1; D possibly corresponds to TRBD1 (6 bases). V was clipped by 1 base and J by 1 base, with 16 bases between them. CDR3 length: 17 residues. CDR1 and CDR2 from the germline V gene are SGHDN and FVKESK. CDR3 protein: CASSQVNYRVRNTEAFF. CDR3 bases: TGTGCCAGCAGCCAAGTTAACTACAGGGTAAGGAACACTGAAGCTTTCTTT.

This chain links TRBV29-1 with TRBJ2-5, with D hard to call. There are 13 residues in the CDR3. V was cut by 5 bases and J by 5 bases, with 15 bases left in between. Germline CDR1 is SQVTM and CDR2 is ANQGSEA. CDR3 sequence reads: CSVRVSLRETQYF. CDR3 DNA sequence: TGCAGCGTTCGGGTCAGCCTGAGGGAGACCCAGTACTTC.

The chain joins TRBV5-5 to TRBJ1-1; no firm D call. The CDR3 extends over 11 amino acids. Germline assignment: CDR1 SGHKS and CDR2 YYEKEE (reference sequence). Trimming pared 5 bases from V and 6 bases from J, leaving 8 bases between. DNA for the CDR3: TGTGCCAGCAGGCTGACGGCTGAAGCTTTCTTT. Translation gives CASRLTAEAFF.

This rearrangement joins TRBV30 to TRBJ1-1, with 8 nucleotides matching TRBD1. J was trimmed by 1 base and V by 4 bases; bases with no gene match: 5. The CDR3 is 14 residues long. Germline loops: CDR1 GTSNPN, CDR2 SVGIG (reference sequence). The CDR3 region is CAWTGGRANTEAFF. CDR3 sequence (DNA): TGTGCCTGGACAGGGGGCAGGGCGAACACTGAAGCTTTCTTT.

This chain uses TRBV15 with TRBJ2-7; the D gene could be TRBD1 or TRBD2 (6 bases each). Germline assignment: CDR1 LNHNV and CDR2 YYDKDF (reference sequence). Trimming removed 2 bases at V and 2 bases at J, with 13 bases between. The CDR3 sequence is 15 residues long. CDR3 coding DNA: TGTGCCACCAGCAGATCCCGAGGGGGGCCCTACGAGCAGTACTTC. Its protein is CATSRSRGGPYEQYF. Using reference TRBV15 and TRBJ2-7 for the parts outside the CDR3, the full variable domain is DAMVIQNPRYQVTQFGKPVTLSCSQTLNHNVMYWYQQKSSQAPKLLFHYYDKDFNNEADTPDNFQSRRPNTSFCFLDIRSPGLGDTAMYLCATSRSRGGPYEQYFGPGTRLTVT.

The CDR3 DNA follows: TGCAGTGCTAGAGATTTCCCATCCCAGCATTTT. Translating gives CSARDFPSQHF. The chain uses TRBV20-1 and TRBJ1-5; D not resolved. V was pared by 0 bases and J by 11 bases, with 8 bases between. Germline V gene lookup returns CDR1 DFQATT and CDR2 SNEGSKA (reference sequence). The CDR3 sequence is 11 residues long.

This chain uses TRBV5-4 with TRBJ1-2; D may be TRBD1 (5 bases). V gave up 2 bases and J gave up 6 bases, with 11 bases separating them. Germline CDR1 reads SGHNT; CDR2 reads YYREEE (reference sequence). The CDR3 length is 13 residues. The CDR3 nucleotides are TGTGCCAGCAGCTTTGGGGGGACCGATGGCTACACCTTC. Protein sequence: CASSFGGTDGYTF.

The chain employs TRBV30 and TRBJ1-1; D not resolved. The CDR3 is made up of 11 amino acids. Germline values: CDR1 GTSNPN, CDR2 SVGIG (reference sequence). The CDR3 DNA reads TGTGCGTACAGAGGGTCTCTCGAAGCTTTCTTT. This translates into CAYRGSLEAFF.

This chain links TRBV15 with TRBJ2-2, with 7 bases matching TRBD2. CDR1 and CDR2 from the germline V gene are LNHNV and YYDKDF (reference sequence). J was trimmed by 4 bases and V by 1 base; bases with no gene match: 3. CDR3 length equals 15 residues. The CDR3 DNA reads TGTGCCACCAGCAGAGGCGGGAGTAGCACCGGGGAGCTGTTTTTT. It codes for CATSRGGSSTGELFF.

V usage is TRBV28 and J usage is TRBJ1-2; no reliable D call. Germline CDR1 and CDR2: MDHEN and SYDVKM. Trimming pared 5 bases from V and 3 bases from J, leaving 16 bases between. The CDR3 runs to 15 residues. DNA of the CDR3: TGTGCCAGCAGTCAAAAAAGATTCAGAGACTATGGCTACACCTTC. As protein: CASSQKRFRDYGYTF.

The CDR3 nucleotides read TGCGCCAGCAGCGTGGGACCGAGAAATCAGCCCCAGCATTTT. Protein: CASSVGPRNQPQHF. The chain is built from TRBV5-1 and TRBJ1-5, with D possibly TRBD1 on 5 matching bases. The V gene lost 4 bases and the J gene lost 4 bases, with 12 bases spanning the gap. The CDR3 has 14 residues. Germline V gene data show CDR1 as SGHRS and CDR2 as YFSETQ.